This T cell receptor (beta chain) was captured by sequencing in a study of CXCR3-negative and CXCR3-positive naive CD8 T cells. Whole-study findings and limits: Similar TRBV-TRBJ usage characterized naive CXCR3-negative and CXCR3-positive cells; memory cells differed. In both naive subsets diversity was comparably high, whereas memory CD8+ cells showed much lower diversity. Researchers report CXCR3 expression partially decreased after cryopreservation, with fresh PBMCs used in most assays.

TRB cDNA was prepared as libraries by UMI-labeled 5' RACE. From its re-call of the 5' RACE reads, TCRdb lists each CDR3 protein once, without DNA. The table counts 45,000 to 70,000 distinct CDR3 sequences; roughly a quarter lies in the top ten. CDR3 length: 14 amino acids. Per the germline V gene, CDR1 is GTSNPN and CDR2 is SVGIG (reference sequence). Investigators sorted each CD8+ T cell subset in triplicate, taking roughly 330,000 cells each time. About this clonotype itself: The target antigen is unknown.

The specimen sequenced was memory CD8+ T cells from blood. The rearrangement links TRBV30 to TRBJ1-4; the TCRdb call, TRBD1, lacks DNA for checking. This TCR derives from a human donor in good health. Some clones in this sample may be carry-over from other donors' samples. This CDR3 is CAWSDGQGNEKLFF. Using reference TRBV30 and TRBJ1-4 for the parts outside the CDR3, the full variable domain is SQTIHQWPATLVQPVGSPLSLECTVEGTSNPNLYWYRQAAGRGLQLLFYSVGIGQISSEVPQNLSASRPQDRQFILSSKKLLLSDSGFYLCAWSDGQGNEKLFFGSGTQLSVL.